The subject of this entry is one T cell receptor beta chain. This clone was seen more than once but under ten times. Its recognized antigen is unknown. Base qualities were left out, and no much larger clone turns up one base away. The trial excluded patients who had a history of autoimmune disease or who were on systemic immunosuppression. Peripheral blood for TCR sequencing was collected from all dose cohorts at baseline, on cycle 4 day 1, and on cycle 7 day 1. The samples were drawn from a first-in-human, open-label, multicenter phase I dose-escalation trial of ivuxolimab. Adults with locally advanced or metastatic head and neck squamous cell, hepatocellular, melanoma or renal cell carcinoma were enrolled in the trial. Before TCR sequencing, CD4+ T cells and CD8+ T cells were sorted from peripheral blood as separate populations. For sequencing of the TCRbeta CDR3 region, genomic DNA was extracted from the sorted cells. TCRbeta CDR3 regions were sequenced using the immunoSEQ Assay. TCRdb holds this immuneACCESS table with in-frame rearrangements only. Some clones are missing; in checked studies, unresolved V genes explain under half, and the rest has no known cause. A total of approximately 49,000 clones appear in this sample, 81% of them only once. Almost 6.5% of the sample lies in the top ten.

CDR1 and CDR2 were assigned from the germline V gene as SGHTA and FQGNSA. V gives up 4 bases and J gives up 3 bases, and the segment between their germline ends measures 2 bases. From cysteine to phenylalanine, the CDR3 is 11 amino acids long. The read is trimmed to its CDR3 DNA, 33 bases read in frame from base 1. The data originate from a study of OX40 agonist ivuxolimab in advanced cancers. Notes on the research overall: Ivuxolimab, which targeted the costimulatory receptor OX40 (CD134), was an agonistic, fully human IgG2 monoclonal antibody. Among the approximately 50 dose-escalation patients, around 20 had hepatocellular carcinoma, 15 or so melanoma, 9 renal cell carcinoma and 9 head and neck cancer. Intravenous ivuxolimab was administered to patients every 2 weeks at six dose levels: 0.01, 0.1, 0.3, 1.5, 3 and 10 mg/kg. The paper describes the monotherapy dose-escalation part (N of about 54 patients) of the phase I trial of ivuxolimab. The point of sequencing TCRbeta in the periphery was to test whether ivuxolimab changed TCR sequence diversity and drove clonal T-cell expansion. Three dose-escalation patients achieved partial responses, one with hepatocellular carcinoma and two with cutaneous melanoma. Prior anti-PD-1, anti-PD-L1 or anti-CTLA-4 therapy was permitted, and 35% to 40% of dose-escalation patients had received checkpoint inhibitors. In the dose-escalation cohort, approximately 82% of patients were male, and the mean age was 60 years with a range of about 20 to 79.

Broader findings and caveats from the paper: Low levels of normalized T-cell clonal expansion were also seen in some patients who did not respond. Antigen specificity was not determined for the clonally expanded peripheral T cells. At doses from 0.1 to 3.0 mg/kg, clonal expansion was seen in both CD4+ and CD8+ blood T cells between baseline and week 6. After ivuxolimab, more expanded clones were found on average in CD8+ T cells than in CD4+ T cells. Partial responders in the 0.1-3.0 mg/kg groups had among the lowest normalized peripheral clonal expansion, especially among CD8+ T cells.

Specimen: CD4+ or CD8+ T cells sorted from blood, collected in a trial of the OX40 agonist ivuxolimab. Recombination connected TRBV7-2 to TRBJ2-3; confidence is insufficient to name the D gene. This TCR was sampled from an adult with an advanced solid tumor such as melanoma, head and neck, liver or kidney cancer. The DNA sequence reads TGTGCCAGCAGCTATACAGATACGCAGTATTTT. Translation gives CASSYTDTQYF.